This T cell receptor (beta chain) was sequenced for a study of OX40 agonist ivuxolimab in advanced cancers. Study-wide background: Every 2 weeks, patients received ivuxolimab intravenously, dosed at 0.01 to 10 mg/kg.

In the case of this clone: Its cognate antigen is unknown.

Blood sampling was done at baseline, cycle 4 day 1, and cycle 7 day 1. The protocol was immunoSEQ multiplex PCR, while the TCRdb copy is restricted to in-frame clones and leaves out a portion. The repertoire has around 65,000 clones, approximately 90% of them found once; the top ten carry approximately 12%. The CDR3 loop spans 12 amino acids. Trimming removed 1 base from V and 9 bases from J, with 8 bases in between. Germline V gene data show CDR1 as SGHRS and CDR2 as YFSETQ. Study-wide points: Among T cells, CD8+ cells averaged more expanded clones than CD4+ cells. Antigen specificity remained undetermined for the expanded peripheral T cells.

The V gene is TRBV5-1, the J gene TRBJ2-1; D unclear. The clonotype originates from an adult with an advanced solid tumor such as melanoma, head and neck, liver or kidney cancer. The sample in question was CD4+ or CD8+ T cells sorted from blood, obtained in a trial of the OX40 agonist ivuxolimab. The CDR3, as DNA: TGCGCCAGCAGCTTGATTGGCTCTGAGCAGTTCTTC. Amino acid sequence: CASSLIGSEQFF.